The clone carrying this T cell receptor (beta chain) was found a few times. This record belongs to a study of spatial heterogeneity in lung cancer. At the level of the study: The average count in raw reads for each unique TCR and UMI combination exceeded nine appearances.

Every molecule of TCR cDNA had its own unique molecular identifier. MiXCR, run by TCRdb on the 5' RACE reads, gives a single entry per CDR3 protein. Of 65,000 to 85,000 distinct CDR3 sequences listed, about 20% are singletons. Germline CDR1 DFQATT, CDR2 SNEGSKA (reference sequence). The CDR3 covers 14 residues. Trimming took 1 base from V and 5 from J; bases not matched to a gene: 4. Sample time point: sample taken at primary tumor resection. TCRs were sequenced from unsorted whole RNA of tumor, nontumor lung or PBMC. V gene TRBV20-1 combines with J gene TRBJ2-3; TRBD2 aligns across 9 bases. This sequence was found in a male donor with early-stage non-small cell lung cancer. Sequences were derived from PBMCs, sampled at surgery. CDR3 in DNA: TGCAGTGCTAGAGGAGCGGGGGGAGGAGATACGCAGTATTTT. Protein sequence: CSARGAGGGDTQYF.